This TCR beta chain was found in a study of blood T cells in healthy people across ages. On this clonotype: The target antigen is unknown.

The germline gives CDR1 SNHLY, CDR2 FYNNEI. The CDR3 runs to 14 residues. The V end lost 7 bases, the J end lost 0 bases, and 10 bases lay between the germline ends. Primers used in a second PCR of about 6 to 12 cycles were a sample-barcoded 5' primer and a J-beta primer mix. Unique molecular identifiers of 12 random nucleotides labeled each cDNA. TCRdb called the 5' RACE reads again in MiXCR, with one record for every CDR3 protein. The profile shows some 690,000 distinct CDR3 sequences, 22% of them singletons. The study's findings and limits: With age, beta diversity per million T cells declined roughly linearly, significantly by approximately 40.

V usage is TRBV2 and J usage is TRBJ2-4; the D is unclear. The source material was blood. The clonotype originates from a man between 70 and 80 years old in good health. CDR3 in DNA: TGTGCCAGCAAAACAGAACTAGCCAAAAACATTCAGTACTTC. Encoded protein: CASKTELAKNIQYF.